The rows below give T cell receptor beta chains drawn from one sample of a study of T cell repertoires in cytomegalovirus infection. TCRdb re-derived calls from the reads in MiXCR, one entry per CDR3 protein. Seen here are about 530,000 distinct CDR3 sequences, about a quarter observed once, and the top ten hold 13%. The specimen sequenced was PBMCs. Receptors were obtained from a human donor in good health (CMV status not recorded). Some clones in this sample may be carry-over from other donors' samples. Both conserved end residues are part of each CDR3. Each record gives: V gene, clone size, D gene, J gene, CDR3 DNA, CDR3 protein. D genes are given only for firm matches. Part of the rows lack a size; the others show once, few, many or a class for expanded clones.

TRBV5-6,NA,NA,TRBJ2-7,TGTGCCAGCAGCTTGTTCGCGAGCTCCTACGAGCAGTACTTC,CASSLFASSYEQYF
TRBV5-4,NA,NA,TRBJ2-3,TGTGCCAGCAGCTTGGAAGCACAAGATACGCAGTATTTT,CASSLEAQDTQYF
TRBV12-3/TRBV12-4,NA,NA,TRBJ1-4,TGTGCCAGCAGTGACAGGTGGAGTGGGGAAAAACTGTTTTTT,CASSDRWSGEKLFF
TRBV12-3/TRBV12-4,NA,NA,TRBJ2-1,TGTGCCAGCAGTTTAAGGTTGGACAATGAGCAGTTCTTC,CASSLRLDNEQFF
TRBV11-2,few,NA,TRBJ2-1,TGTGCCAGCAGCCCCCGACTAGGGAATGAGCAGTTCTTC,CASSPRLGNEQFF
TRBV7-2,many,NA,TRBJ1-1,TGTGCCAGCAGCTTAGTGGGGGCTTCAGGAACTGAAGCTTTCTTT,CASSLVGASGTEAFF
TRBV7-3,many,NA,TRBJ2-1,TGTGCCAGCAGCTCCCCCCAGGGGGAGGGCGGTGAGCAGTTCTTC,CASSSPQGEGGEQFF
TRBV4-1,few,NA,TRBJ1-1,TGCGCCAGCAGCCAAGGCCGAGGGGTTTATGAGAGGGCTTTCTTT,CASSQGRGVYERAFF
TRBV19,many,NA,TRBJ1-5,TGTGCCAGTAGTATAGCAGTAGCTTACAATCAGCCCCAGCATTTT,CASSIAVAYNQPQHF
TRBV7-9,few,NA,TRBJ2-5,TGTGCCAGCAGCTCATGGGGGACCCAGTACTTC,CASSSWGTQYF
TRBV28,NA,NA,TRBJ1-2,TGTGCCAACTTACCTGGCCCTTGGCAGGGGTCGGAGGTCGATGGCTACACCTTC,CANLPGPWQGSEVDGYTF
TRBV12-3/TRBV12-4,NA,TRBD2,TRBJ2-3,TGTGCCAGCAGCCCCGTGACTAGCGCCACAGATACGCAGTATTTT,CASSPVTSATDTQYF
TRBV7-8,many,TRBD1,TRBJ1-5,TGTGCCAGCAGCTTAGGAGGGGGGACAGGGTTTCAGCCCCAGCATTTT,CASSLGGGTGFQPQHF
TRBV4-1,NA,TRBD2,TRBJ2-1,TGCGCCAGCACCCCCGGAGCGGGATTCTACAATGAGCAGTTCTTC,CASTPGAGFYNEQFF
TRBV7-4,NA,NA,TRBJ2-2,TGTGCCAGCAGCTCCTACCAGACCGGGGCGCTGTTTTTT,CASSSYQTGALFF
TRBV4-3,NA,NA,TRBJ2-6,TGCGCCAGCAGCCAAGCTTCCATCTCTGGGGCCAACGTCCTGACTTTC,CASSQASISGANVLTF
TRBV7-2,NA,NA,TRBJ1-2,TGTGCCAGCACCCCAGGTCAGGGGTATGGCTACACCTTC,CASTPGQGYGYTF
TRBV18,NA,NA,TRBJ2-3,TGTGCCAGCTCAATGGTAGGCGGACCGAGCACAGATACGCAGTATTTT,CASSMVGGPSTDTQYF
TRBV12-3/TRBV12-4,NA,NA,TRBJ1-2,TGTGCCAGCAGCACAGGAACTAACTATGGCTACACCTTC,CASSTGTNYGYTF
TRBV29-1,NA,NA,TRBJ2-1,TGCAGCACCTATCGGACTACGGAGCAGTTCTTC,CSTYRTTEQFF
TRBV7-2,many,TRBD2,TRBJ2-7,TGTGCCAGCAGCGGGCGGACTAGCGGCCACGAGCAGTACTTC,CASSGRTSGHEQYF
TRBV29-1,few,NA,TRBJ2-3,TGCAGCGTTGTTACCCGCGACAGGTCTTTCACAGATACGCAGTATTTT,CSVVTRDRSFTDTQYF
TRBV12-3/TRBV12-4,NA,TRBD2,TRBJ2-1,TGTGCCAGCAGGGGTGTGGGTAGCGGGAGCAATGAGCAGTTCTTC,CASRGVGSGSNEQFF
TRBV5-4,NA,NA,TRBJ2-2,TGTGCAACCAGATCCGGGACGGACACCGGGGAGCTGTTTTTT,CATRSGTDTGELFF
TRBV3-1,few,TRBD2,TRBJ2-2,TGTGCCAGCAGCCAAGAATGGACTAGCAACAAGTTCTCAGTCGCCGGGGAGCTGTTTTTT,CASSQEWTSNKFSVAGELFF
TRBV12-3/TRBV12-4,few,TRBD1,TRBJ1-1,TGTGCCAGCAGTTCCGGCGGGACAGGGTTGGGTGAAGCTTTCTTT,CASSSGGTGLGEAFF
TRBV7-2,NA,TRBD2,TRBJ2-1,TGTGCCAGCAGCCCACTGTGGAGCGGGAGGGCGAATGAGCAGTTCTTC,CASSPLWSGRANEQFF
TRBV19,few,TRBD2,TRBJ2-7,TGTGCCAGTAGCCGTAGCGGGGCCTCCTACGAGCAGTACTTC,CASSRSGASYEQYF
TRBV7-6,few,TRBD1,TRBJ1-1,TGTGCCAGCAGCTGGTACAGGGGCAGGAACACTGAAGCTTTCTTT,CASSWYRGRNTEAFF
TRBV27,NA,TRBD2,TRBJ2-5,TGTGCCAGCAGTTTATCGCGGCTAGCGGGAGGGATAGAGACCCAGTACTTC,CASSLSRLAGGIETQYF
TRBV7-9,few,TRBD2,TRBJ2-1,TGTGCCAGCAGCCTACGTAGCGGGAGTCTCTACAATGAGCAGTTCTTC,CASSLRSGSLYNEQFF
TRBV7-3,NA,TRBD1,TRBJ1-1,TGTGCCAGCAGCCGCGGGACAGGGGAGACAGCTTTCTTT,CASSRGTGETAFF
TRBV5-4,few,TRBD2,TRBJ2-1,TGTGCCAGCAGCGGAACGGGACTAGCGGGAGACAATGAGCAGTTCTTC,CASSGTGLAGDNEQFF
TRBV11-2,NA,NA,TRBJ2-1,TGTGCCAGCAGCTTAGTTTGGGTAGAGCAGTTCTTC,CASSLVWVEQFF
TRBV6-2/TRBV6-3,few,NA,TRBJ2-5,TGTGCCGCGGGTCCGGGAGAGACCCAGTACTTC,CAAGPGETQYF
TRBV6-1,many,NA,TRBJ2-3,TGTGCCAGCAGTACCGGGACTCCTAACACAGATACGCAGTATTTT,CASSTGTPNTDTQYF
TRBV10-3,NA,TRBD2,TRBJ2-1,TGTGCCATCAGTGAAAGATTTGAGACTAGCGGGAAAAGAAATGAGCAGTTCTTC,CAISERFETSGKRNEQFF
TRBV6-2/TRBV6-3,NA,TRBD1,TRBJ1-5,TGTGCCAGCAGTTCCACAGGGGGCGGGAAGCCCCAGCATTTT,CASSSTGGGKPQHF
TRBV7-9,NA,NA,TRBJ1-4,TGTGCCAGCAGCCTCGGGACACTGACAACTAATGAAAAACTGTTTTTT,CASSLGTLTTNEKLFF
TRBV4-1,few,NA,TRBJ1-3,TGCGCCAGCAGCCAAGAGGACACCTCTGGAAACACCATATATTTT,CASSQEDTSGNTIYF
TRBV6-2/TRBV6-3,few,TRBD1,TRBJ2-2,TGTGCCAGCAGTCCCCTGGGACAGGGGATTGACGGGGAGCTGTTTTTT,CASSPLGQGIDGELFF
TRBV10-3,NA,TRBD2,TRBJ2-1,TGTGCCATCAGTGAGCGCGGGAGCTCCTACAATGAGCAGTTCTTC,CAISERGSSYNEQFF
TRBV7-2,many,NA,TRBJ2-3,TGTGCCAGCAGCTTGACTAGGATAGGCCCAGATACGCAGTATTTT,CASSLTRIGPDTQYF
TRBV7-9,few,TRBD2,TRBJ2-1,TGTGCCAGCAGCTTAGAGGGACTAGCGAGTCATGAGCAGTTCTTC,CASSLEGLASHEQFF
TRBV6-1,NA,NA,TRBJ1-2,TGTGCCAGCAGTGAAGCAGCGGGGGGCAGCTATGGCTACACCTTC,CASSEAAGGSYGYTF
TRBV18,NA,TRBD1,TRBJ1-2,TGTGCCAGCTCACCAGGGACAGGGGATGGTGGCTACACCTTC,CASSPGTGDGGYTF
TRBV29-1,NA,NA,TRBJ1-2,TGCAGCGTTGATCTGGGAGGGCGCCCCGATGGCTACACCTTC,CSVDLGGRPDGYTF
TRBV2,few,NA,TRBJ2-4,TGTGCCAGCAATTCAGGGCTAGCCAAAAACATTCAGTACTTC,CASNSGLAKNIQYF